The source of this T cell receptor (beta chain) is a study of blood T cell repertoires in COVID-19. The overall study: Acute and convalescent COVID-19 samples came from the United States, Italy and Spain. PBMCs, B-cell-depleted T cells, or T cells provided the cDNA or gDNA that made up the material.

Per the original methods: Reference gene primer amplification gave estimated nucleated cell counts. Measured with immunoSEQ multiplex PCR; TCRdb has only the in-frame clones, and not every one. The V and J calls and clone size come from that table; D and trimming were worked out from the DNA. The sample includes 200,000 to 250,000 clones, about nine tenths of them seen just once. The sequence was collected from a woman in her fifties or sixties with acute or convalescent COVID-19. The specimen sequenced was peripheral blood.

CDR3: CASSFYRMAFF. CDR3 coding DNA: TGTGCCAGCAGCTTTTACAGGATGGCTTTCTTT. This chain connects TRBV5-6 to TRBJ1-1; weak D call: TRBD1 (5 bases). Deletions cut 2 bases from V and 11 bases from J, with 10 bases between. Germline CDR1 and CDR2: SGHDT and YYEEEE. This CDR3 region has 11 residues.